Sequencing of this TCR beta chain was carried out in a study of T cells in localized non-small cell lung cancer. Overall study findings and caveats: Higher blood T cell density went with longer overall survival. Uninvolved adjacent lung, not tumor, had the highest T cell clonality. Paired adjacent lung recovered a median approximately 62 of the top 100 tumor clones.

This clone qualifies as large. The antigen is undetermined. This CDR3 comprises 15 residues. The germline CDR1 and CDR2 sequences are SNHLY and FYNNEI. Trimming removed 3 bases from V and 0 bases from J, with 11 bases in between. Measured with immunoSEQ multiplex PCR; TCRdb has only the in-frame clones, and not every one. The table includes 1,300 to 1,500 clones, around 40% detected once. This sequence originates from a woman aged 35 to 70 with stage II squamous cell lung carcinoma. This chain joins TRBV2 and TRBJ1-1; D is unresolved. Sequenced material: lung tumor tissue, taken before any cancer treatment. The CDR3 region is CASSEWQLMNTEAFF. CDR3 sequence (DNA): TGTGCCAGCAGTGAGTGGCAGTTAATGAACACTGAAGCTTTCTTT.